This TCR beta chain came from a study of blood T cell repertoires in COVID-19. Study-level background: Samples representing acute and convalescent COVID-19 were sourced from the United States, Italy and Spain. The analysed material was cDNA or gDNA that came from T cells, B-cell-depleted T cells, or PBMCs.

In the source study's methods: Researchers report that nucleated cell counts were estimated from reference gene primer amplification. Assay: immunoSEQ multiplex PCR; the TCRdb copy retains only in-frame clones and omits some. V, J and clone size reflect that table, while D and trimming were determined from the DNA. The sample contains about 330,000 clones, 70% to 90% of which appear only once. The sample comprised peripheral blood. This receptor was identified in a woman aged 45-65 years with active or convalescent COVID-19.

The CDR3 sequence: CASSETTGEDEQYF. Here the CDR3 DNA reads TGTGCCAGCAGTGAAACGACAGGGGAGGACGAGCAGTACTTC. V and J are TRBV6-1 and TRBJ2-7, with TRBD1 identical over 8 bases. Germline CDR1 is MNHNS and CDR2 is SASEGT. V lost 2 bases, J lost 5 bases, and 5 bases stayed unmatched. There are 14 residues in the CDR3.